This TCR beta chain was profiled in a study of HIV-infected patients and healthy controls (dated by TCRdb to between 2014 and 2016). With respect to the entire study: The study asked whether deep sequencing of the TCR repertoire from small blood samples of HIV patients could detect immune perturbation and reconstitution. The research as a whole found: Alpha-chain CDR3s from MAIT cells occurred at high frequency in healthy controls but were severely depleted in HIV+ repertoires. The observed differences in diversity were not explained by the slight differences in age and sex profiles between the study cohorts. HLA typing of donors was not performed in the study. Alpha-beta chain pairing was not determined in the samples. Compared with controls, HIV-infected patients showed significantly different mean usage of eight alpha and eight beta V genes. The dynamics of distinct T-cell subpopulations could not be separated, and sequencing depth was restricted, because whole blood was used. By Jaccard index and by the count of highly shared sequences, healthy controls shared more CDR3s between individuals than HIV+ patients did. Unequal numbers of distinct sequences between patients and controls complicated comparisons, and size-matching overweighted rare events from HIV-infected data. Compared with untreated HIV+ repertoires, healthy control repertoires had roughly threefold more distinct CDR3s and a higher Shannon diversity. Processing was restricted to sixteen HIV-infected individuals, which the authors judged to be a major constraint on the generalizability of the findings. During therapy, a significant decrease in frequency was seen for HIV-associated CDR3s, whereas no significant change was found for CMV-associated CDR3s, although most of them became more frequent. HIV-infected repertoires showed significantly elevated mean Gini indices relative to controls, which possibly reflects oligoclonality. The apparent post-therapy recovery of the Gini index in HIV-infected patients was not reproduced in size-matched repertoire data.

Whole blood was used without cell fractionation, so all unsorted peripheral T cells were reflected in the repertoire. Ten uninfected healthy donors were sampled as controls, and about 40% of these ten donors were sampled twice two to three months apart. For RNA extraction, an approximately 2.5 ml sample of peripheral blood was drawn into Tempus tubes. The TURBO-DNase kit was used to remove leftover genomic DNA, and GLOBINclear was used to deplete globin mRNA. SuperScript III was used to reverse transcribe 500 ng RNA with primers targeting the alpha and beta constant regions. Separate alpha and beta chain libraries were made by chain-specific third strand synthesis with multiplexing indices. To avoid primer bias, the protocol used one single primer pair to amplify every rearrangement within a chain, and the protocol also attached molecular barcodes to each cDNA molecule. Purified cDNA was joined by T4 RNA Ligase 1 to a 5' RACE adapter carrying a random hexamer and the SP2 sequencing primer site. Second strand synthesis was performed with Phusion polymerase and primed from the SP2 site, and slow temperature ramps were applied to favor optimal annealing. The 12-nucleotide barcode on each molecule comprised two random hexamer sequences, both introduced before amplification and concatenated. A short first PCR added P5 and P7 adapter elements plus a second index, followed by a roughly 24-cycle amplification PCR with P5s and P7 primers. In total the libraries went through roughly 30 PCR cycles, after which the libraries were quantified on a Qubit, sized on a Bioanalyzer, and diluted to approximately 4.2 nM. Normalized libraries were sequenced on an Illumina MiSeq with 2 x 250 paired-end kits. Reverse transcription reactions underwent purification over MinElute columns, with elution into 10 ul Tris-Cl. Adapter ligations ran for around 25 hours at 16 degrees C and were afterwards cleaned with AMPure XP beads at a 1:1 ratio. As for how the authors treated the data: Demultiplexed FASTQ files were processed with a modified Decombinator that output V, J, insert and barcode information. Sequences sharing a barcode but differing from the dominant sequence were discarded as errors, and barcodes clustered at Levenshtein distance 3 were counted to estimate original cDNA molecules. Downstream analyses used R packages ineq, vegan, igraph and RCytoscape, with IMGT nomenclature and CDR3 definitions. V gene usage was calculated across distinct sequences, with every TCR tallied a single time to avoid skew from clonal expansion. Within a donor, similarity networks joined unique CDR3 amino acid sequences in every case where two of them were separated by a single Levenshtein edit. In the repertoires, a search was made for a compiled set of published HIV-specific CDR3s (roughly 100 alpha, roughly 700 beta) and CMV-specific CDR3s (roughly 13 alpha, over 250 beta). Lower sequence numbers were not the cause of the decreased diversity in patients, as random subsampling to size-matched repertoires showed. TCRdb trimmed public reads at Q25 via fastp, called clones via MiXCR and kept in-frame beta chains. Each CDR3 protein gets just one entry, which takes the most common genes and DNA from the rows behind it. None of the V and J calls come from the authors' own analysis; TCRdb made them. The sample table shows more than 15,000 distinct CDR3 sequences, and approximately 5% are seen once. Over 1.5% of the sample lies in the top ten.

The table lists this clonotype with many counts. Its binding antigen is unknown. No much larger clone exists at a distance of one base, and base qualities are not known. Trimming costs V 10 bases and J 9 bases, and their ends lie 20 bases apart. The CDR3 has 13 amino acids, counting the end cysteine and phenylalanine. The kept DNA is CDR3 alone, 39 bases in frame from the first base. Sequencing input: blood. The chain uses TRBV12-3 or TRBV12-4 and TRBJ2-3; TRBD2 is possibly the D segment (5 matching bases). The clonotype originates from an adult in good health. The CDR3 region reads CATEAPLGSTQYF. The DNA sequence reads TGTGCCACCGAAGCGCCGCTGGGGAGCACGCAGTATTTT.